This is a list of T cell receptor beta chains from one sample in a study of blood T cell repertoires in COVID-19. This table comes from immunoSEQ multiplex PCR, and its TCRdb copy is limited to in-frame clones, with some not included. Among roughly 240,000 clones listed, about 83% were seen once. The sequenced sample consisted of PBMCs or T cells enriched from blood (not recorded which). The source is a woman aged 40 to 50 who had been exposed to COVID-19. Each CDR3 is given with its conserved first and last residue. Each record gives: D gene, V gene, J gene, clone size, CDR3 protein, CDR3 DNA. D genes are given only for firm matches. Clone size is stated in some rows and not others, as once, few, many or a class when expanded.

D gene: TRBD1
V gene: TRBV28
J gene: TRBJ1-5
clone size: NA
CDR3 protein: CASSSLRQGDQPQHF
CDR3 DNA: TGTGCCAGCAGCTCCCTCCGACAGGGGGATCAGCCCCAGCATTTT

D gene: TRBD1
V gene: TRBV3-1/TRBV3-2
J gene: TRBJ1-2
clone size: NA
CDR3 protein: CASSQGAGGDRSYTF
CDR3 DNA: TGTGCCAGCAGCCAGGGGGCAGGGGGCGATAGGAGCTACACCTTC

D gene: TRBD1
V gene: TRBV10-3
J gene: TRBJ1-5
clone size: NA
CDR3 protein: CAISESAGQSSNQPQHF
CDR3 DNA: TGTGCCATCAGTGAGTCCGCGGGACAGAGTAGCAATCAGCCCCAGCATTTT

D gene: NA
V gene: TRBV6-1
J gene: TRBJ1-3
clone size: NA
CDR3 protein: CASSEVQGNTIYF
CDR3 DNA: TGTGCCAGCAGTGAAGTACAGGGAAACACCATATATTTT

D gene: TRBD2
V gene: TRBV19
J gene: TRBJ2-1
clone size: NA
CDR3 protein: CASSRGLAGGPGEQFF
CDR3 DNA: TGTGCCAGTAGTAGGGGACTAGCGGGGGGGCCGGGTGAGCAGTTCTTC

D gene: NA
V gene: TRBV5-1
J gene: TRBJ1-3
clone size: many
CDR3 protein: CASSGGSSGNTIYF
CDR3 DNA: TGCGCCAGCAGCGGCGGAAGCTCTGGAAACACCATATATTTT

D gene: NA
V gene: TRBV7-8
J gene: TRBJ1-4
clone size: NA
CDR3 protein: CASSSQGTTTNEKLFF
CDR3 DNA: TGTGCCAGCAGCTCGCAGGGGACGACAACTAATGAAAAACTGTTTTTT

D gene: NA
V gene: TRBV18
J gene: TRBJ1-3
clone size: NA
CDR3 protein: CASSPPPNSGNTIYF
CDR3 DNA: TGTGCCAGCTCACCCCCCCCCAACTCTGGAAACACCATATATTTT

D gene: NA
V gene: TRBV3-1/TRBV3-2
J gene: TRBJ1-2
clone size: NA
CDR3 protein: CASSLQGPHGYTF
CDR3 DNA: TGTGCCAGCAGCTTACAGGGACCCCATGGCTACACCTTC

D gene: NA
V gene: TRBV2
J gene: TRBJ1-1
clone size: NA
CDR3 protein: CASPDNPHTEAFF
CDR3 DNA: TGTGCCAGCCCGGACAATCCCCACACTGAAGCTTTCTTT

D gene: NA
V gene: TRBV12-2
J gene: TRBJ2-1
clone size: NA
CDR3 protein: CASRLVERKPRKRNNEQFF
CDR3 DNA: TGTGCAAGTCGCTTAGTGGAGCGGAAACCACGGAAACGTAACAATGAGCAGTTCTTC

D gene: TRBD1
V gene: TRBV19
J gene: TRBJ1-1
clone size: NA
CDR3 protein: CASDRAGLNTEAFF
CDR3 DNA: TGTGCCAGTGACAGGGCCGGCTTGAACACTGAAGCTTTCTTT

D gene: NA
V gene: TRBV7-3
J gene: TRBJ1-3
clone size: NA
CDR3 protein: CASSRVPGNTIYF
CDR3 DNA: TGTGCCAGCAGCCGTGTTCCTGGAAACACCATATATTTT

D gene: TRBD1
V gene: TRBV28
J gene: TRBJ1-5
clone size: NA
CDR3 protein: CASSFGTGEYQPQHF
CDR3 DNA: TGTGCCAGCAGTTTTGGGACAGGAGAATATCAGCCCCAGCATTTT

D gene: NA
V gene: TRBV28
J gene: TRBJ1-6
clone size: NA
CDR3 protein: CASSFAGDGESSYNSPLHF
CDR3 DNA: TGTGCCAGCAGTTTTGCAGGGGATGGGGAAAGCTCCTATAATTCACCCCTCCACTTT

D gene: TRBD2
V gene: TRBV3-1/TRBV3-2
J gene: TRBJ2-5
clone size: NA
CDR3 protein: CASVAGGVETQYF
CDR3 DNA: TGTGCCAGTGTAGCGGGGGGCGTTGAGACCCAGTACTTC

D gene: NA
V gene: TRBV7-9
J gene: TRBJ1-2
clone size: once
CDR3 protein: CASSFELGARGGGYTF
CDR3 DNA: TGTGCCAGCAGCTTCGAATTGGGGGCCCGCGGGGGTGGCTACACCTTC

D gene: TRBD2
V gene: TRBV3-1/TRBV3-2
J gene: TRBJ2-3
clone size: NA
CDR3 protein: CASSQEGLAGGPRADTQYF
CDR3 DNA: TGTGCCAGCAGCCAAGAAGGGCTAGCGGGGGGGCCGAGGGCAGATACGCAGTATTTT

D gene: TRBD2
V gene: TRBV3-1/TRBV3-2
J gene: TRBJ2-2
clone size: NA
CDR3 protein: CASRPFARGGRSGELFF
CDR3 DNA: TGTGCCAGCAGGCCCTTTGCGCGGGGGGGCCGAAGCGGGGAGCTGTTTTTT

D gene: TRBD1
V gene: TRBV7-9
J gene: TRBJ1-5
clone size: NA
CDR3 protein: CASSLARDRDNQPQHF
CDR3 DNA: TGTGCCAGCAGCTTAGCGAGGGACAGGGACAATCAGCCCCAGCATTTT

D gene: TRBD1
V gene: TRBV6-5
J gene: TRBJ2-5
clone size: NA
CDR3 protein: CASSYSSGGTETQYF
CDR3 DNA: TGTGCCAGCAGTTACTCTTCAGGGGGCACGGAGACCCAGTACTTC

D gene: NA
V gene: TRBV5-4
J gene: TRBJ2-1
clone size: NA
CDR3 protein: CASSLAPLALDEQFF
CDR3 DNA: TGTGCCAGCAGCTTGGCCCCACTAGCCCTCGATGAGCAGTTCTTC

D gene: NA
V gene: TRBV11-2
J gene: TRBJ1-3
clone size: few
CDR3 protein: CASSYTRGFPGNTIYF
CDR3 DNA: TGTGCCAGCAGCTACACGAGGGGGTTTCCTGGAAACACCATATATTTT

D gene: NA
V gene: TRBV28
J gene: TRBJ1-6
clone size: few
CDR3 protein: CASSLQIESPLHF
CDR3 DNA: TGTGCCAGCAGCCTACAGATCGAGTCACCCCTCCACTTT

D gene: TRBD2
V gene: TRBV5-6
J gene: TRBJ2-1
clone size: once
CDR3 protein: CASRIGPLAGVFNEQFF
CDR3 DNA: TGTGCCAGCAGGATTGGCCCACTAGCGGGGGTATTTAATGAGCAGTTCTTC

D gene: TRBD1
V gene: TRBV28
J gene: TRBJ1-1
clone size: NA
CDR3 protein: CASTSSMGQGAEAFF
CDR3 DNA: TGTGCCAGCACCTCTTCCATGGGACAGGGGGCTGAAGCTTTCTTT

D gene: TRBD1
V gene: TRBV19
J gene: TRBJ1-6
clone size: NA
CDR3 protein: CASGDSTGTDHSPLHF
CDR3 DNA: TGTGCCAGCGGCGACAGCACCGGGACAGACCATTCACCCCTCCACTTT

D gene: NA
V gene: TRBV6-5
J gene: TRBJ1-1
clone size: NA
CDR3 protein: CASSYSQYTEAFF
CDR3 DNA: TGTGCCAGCAGTTACAGTCAGTACACTGAAGCTTTCTTT

D gene: TRBD1
V gene: TRBV11-3
J gene: TRBJ2-1
clone size: NA
CDR3 protein: CASSSGQGATYNEQFF
CDR3 DNA: TGTGCCAGCAGCTCGGGACAGGGCGCAACCTACAATGAGCAGTTCTTC

D gene: TRBD2
V gene: TRBV12-5
J gene: TRBJ2-1
clone size: NA
CDR3 protein: CASGLGLAGTLVEQFF
CDR3 DNA: TGTGCTAGTGGTTTGGGTCTAGCGGGCACCTTAGTAGAGCAGTTCTTC

D gene: TRBD2
V gene: TRBV6-5
J gene: TRBJ2-7
clone size: NA
CDR3 protein: CASSYASGGASYEQYF
CDR3 DNA: TGTGCCAGCAGTTACGCGAGCGGGGGGGCCTCCTACGAGCAGTACTTC

D gene: TRBD1
V gene: TRBV28
J gene: TRBJ2-3
clone size: NA
CDR3 protein: CASYDRANTDTQYF
CDR3 DNA: TGTGCCAGCTATGACAGGGCAAATACAGATACGCAGTATTTT

D gene: NA
V gene: TRBV3-1/TRBV3-2
J gene: TRBJ2-7
clone size: few
CDR3 protein: CASSQDLPGTSEQYF
CDR3 DNA: TGTGCCAGCAGCCAAGATCTCCCAGGGACATCCGAGCAGTACTTC

D gene: TRBD2
V gene: TRBV19
J gene: TRBJ2-7
clone size: NA
CDR3 protein: CASSPGGYEQYF
CDR3 DNA: TGTGCCAGTAGCCCGGGGGGATACGAGCAGTACTTC

D gene: NA
V gene: TRBV21-1
J gene: TRBJ1-2
clone size: NA
CDR3 protein: CASSKGDSSGGNYGYTF
CDR3 DNA: TGTGCCAGCAGCAAAGGGGACAGCTCTGGTGGCAACTATGGCTACACCTTC